These 24 T cell receptor beta chains were sequenced from one sample in a study of human T cells and chemical hapten exposure. As to time point: pre-sensitization, week 0. The treatment is: therapeutic diphenylcyclopropenone sensitization with weekly scalp DPC. TCRdb re-called the RACE reads with MiXCR, one entry per CDR3 protein. The sample lists roughly 40,000 distinct CDR3 sequences, over 9.5% occurring once. Sequencing used whole blood, obtained in connection with sensitization to the hapten diphenylcyclopropenone (DPC). Receptor source: a man under 40 with alopecia areata. Some clones in this sample may be carry-over from other donors' samples.

This clonotype was detected many times. The chain's CDR3 is CSVVLVARGRHQETQYF. CDR3 nucleotides: TGCAGCGTTGTTCTCGTCGCGCGCGGGAGACATCAAGAGACCCAGTACTTC. The rearrangement uses TRBV29-1 and TRBJ2-5, with 7 bases matching TRBD2. In germline, CDR1 is SQVTM, CDR2 ANQGSEA. This CDR3 is built from 17 residues. Trimming took 4 bases from V and 2 from J; bases not matched to a gene: 16.

This clonotype was seen repeatedly, ten times or more. The chain couples TRBV12-3 or TRBV12-4 to TRBJ2-1, with D possibly TRBD1 on 5 matching bases. Trimming removed 4 bases at V and 6 bases at J, with 10 bases between. CDR3 size: 13 residues. Written as DNA, the CDR3 is TGTGCCAGCAGTTGGGGCCCTCTCAATGAGCAGTTCTTC. Residues: CASSWGPLNEQFF.

This clonotype has at least ten counts. The chain employs TRBV28 and TRBJ2-3; D is ambiguous. The germline gives CDR1 MDHEN, CDR2 SYDVKM. Deletions cut 11 bases from V and 2 bases from J, with 11 bases between. The CDR3 spans 12 residues. The CDR3 protein is CAVWENTDTQYF. Here the CDR3 DNA reads TGTGCCGTGTGGGAAAACACAGATACGCAGTATTTT.

The V gene is TRBV12-3 or TRBV12-4, the J gene TRBJ2-3; D may correspond to TRBD1 or TRBD2 (5 bases each). The CDR3 runs 14 residues. Trimming took 7 bases from V and 2 from J, leaving 13 bases between them. The CDR3 loop reads CASNPGGATDTQYF. The DNA of the CDR3 is TGTGCCAGCAACCCTGGGGGAGCCACAGATACGCAGTATTTT.

This clonotype was observed at least ten times. The chain carries TRBV3-1 and TRBJ2-3; 10 nucleotides align to TRBD2. Losses at the gene ends were 0 bases for V and 6 bases for J; bases not matched to a gene: 12. Germline loops: CDR1 LGHDT, CDR2 YNNKEL (reference sequence). This CDR3 is 18 amino acids long. CDR3 loop: CASSQDPSGGRLGDTQYF. The CDR3 nucleotides read TGTGCCAGCAGCCAAGATCCTAGCGGGGGACGTCTGGGGGATACGCAGTATTTT.

This clonotype was observed many times. This rearrangement joins TRBV12-3 or TRBV12-4 to TRBJ2-1; D possibly corresponds to TRBD2 (6 bases). There are 15 residues in the CDR3. V was clipped by 6 bases and J by 5 bases, with 17 bases between them. The CDR3 loop is CASREGGTPNNEQFF. CDR3 nucleotides: TGTGCCAGCAGGGAGGGCGGGACGCCGAACAATGAGCAGTTCTTC.

This clonotype was counted ten times or more. The gene calls are TRBV29-1 and TRBJ2-7; the D gene is possibly TRBD2 (5 bases). The CDR3 contains 13 residues. V shed 6 bases and J shed 5 bases, with 17 bases lying between them. Germline V gene sequence: CDR1 SQVTM, CDR2 ANQGSEA. CDR3 DNA sequence: TGCAGCGTACGACGGGATTTACCTAACGAGCAGTACTTC. Protein: CSVRRDLPNEQYF.

This clonotype was recorded a few times. Here the CDR3 DNA reads TGCGCCAGCAGCTCAACAGGGGGCTCATTGAGGGGCACTGAAGCTTTCTTT. It translates to CASSSTGGSLRGTEAFF. V gene TRBV5-1 combines with J gene TRBJ1-1; TRBD1 matches at 9 bases. The V and J ends lost 3 bases and 4 bases, in that order; junction bases with no gene match: 13. The CDR3 has 17 residues. Per germline, CDR1 SGHRS and CDR2 YFSETQ.

This clonotype showed up just a few times. V gene TRBV12-3 or TRBV12-4 combines with J gene TRBJ1-2; 8 bases agree with TRBD1. This CDR3 region has 12 residues. J was trimmed by 7 bases and V by 6 bases; bases with no gene match: 4. The CDR3 loop is CASRPGQGGYTF. The CDR3 DNA reads as TGTGCCAGCAGACCCGGACAGGGTGGCTACACCTTC.

This clonotype was detected a few times. The CDR3 loop is CASRQGTTDQPQHF. The DNA for the CDR3 is TGTGCCAGCAGACAAGGGACCACAGATCAGCCCCAGCATTTT. This rearrangement joins TRBV28 to TRBJ1-5, with D possibly being TRBD1 (5 bases). In germline, CDR1 is MDHEN, CDR2 SYDVKM. V was cut by 6 bases and J by 5 bases, with 14 bases left in between. This CDR3 is built from 14 residues.

The table lists this clonotype with many counts. The chain recombines TRBV7-9 with TRBJ2-1, with 13 bases matching TRBD2. V shed 5 bases and J 7 bases; nucleotides not matched to a gene: 8. The CDR3 runs to 16 residues. Per germline, CDR1 SEHNR and CDR2 FQNEAQ (reference sequence). The chain's CDR3 is CASSPSGTSGVNEQFF. In DNA form, the CDR3 reads TGTGCCAGCAGCCCCTCCGGGACTAGCGGGGTGAATGAGCAGTTCTTC.

This clonotype showed up many times. The genes are TRBV29-1 and TRBJ2-4; 8 bases are shared with TRBD2. In germline, CDR1 is SQVTM, CDR2 ANQGSEA. This CDR3 has 13 residues. Losses at the gene ends were 4 bases for V and 7 bases for J; bases not matched to a gene: 6. For the CDR3, the DNA is TGCAGCGTTGCGGGAGGGCCAGGTAACATTCAGTACTTC. Its protein is CSVAGGPGNIQYF.

In its sample, this clonotype was seen many times. The V and J genes are TRBV9 and TRBJ2-3; D not resolved. With 0 bases removed from V and 0 bases from J, the gap between germline ends came to 14 bases. The CDR3 has 17 residues. Germline-derived CDR1 and CDR2 are SGDLS and YYNGEE. In DNA, the CDR3 is TGTGCCAGCAGCGTAGCCCTCCCTCTAGGGAGCACAGATACGCAGTATTTT. Residues: CASSVALPLGSTDTQYF.

The chain couples TRBV6-5 to TRBJ1-5; D is possibly TRBD1 (6 bases). With 8 bases removed from V and 6 bases from J, the gap between germline ends came to 17 bases. Germline-derived CDR1 and CDR2 are MNHEY and SVGAGI. CDR3 length: 14 residues. Here the CDR3 DNA reads TGTGCCAGCGCATACTCAGGGGTCGGTCAGCCCCAGCATTTT. It yields the protein CASAYSGVGQPQHF.

The chain is built from TRBV19 and TRBJ1-5; 7 positions agree with TRBD1. V gave up 3 bases and J gave up 7 bases; unmatched junction bases: 6. CDR1 and CDR2 (germline): LNHDA, SQIVND (reference sequence). The length of the CDR3 is 14 residues. The CDR3 DNA follows: TGTGCCAGTAGTATCCGACAGGGTGACCAGCCCCAGCATTTT. It encodes CASSIRQGDQPQHF.

This clonotype appeared many times. The chain carries TRBV11-2 and TRBJ2-3, with D unclear. The CDR3 has 13 amino acids. Germline assignment: CDR1 SGHAT and CDR2 FQNNGV. Trimming left V 7 bases short and J 5 bases short, with 13 bases between. The DNA for the CDR3 is TGTGCCAGCAACCCCTGGTCCGAAGATACGCAGTATTTT. It is translated as CASNPWSEDTQYF.

Many counts were recorded for this clonotype. The genes are TRBV6-1 and TRBJ2-2; weak D call: TRBD1 (6 bases). This CDR3 contains 15 residues. Looked up from germline, CDR1 is MNHNS and CDR2 is SASEGT. V shed 4 bases and J shed 1 base, with 10 bases lying between them. In nucleotides, the CDR3 is TGTGCCAGCAGTGTTGACAGGAGGAACACCGGGGAGCTGTTTTTT. This sequence encodes CASSVDRRNTGELFF.

This clonotype was counted many times. The chain joins TRBV28 to TRBJ1-5; TRBD1 agrees at 7 bases. The germline CDR1 and CDR2 sequences are MDHEN and SYDVKM. Unmatched junction bases numbered 9, after V lost 7 bases and J lost 6 bases. The CDR3 consists of 14 residues. The CDR3 loop is CASTLRGLFQPQHF. In DNA form, the CDR3 reads TGTGCCAGCACCTTAAGGGGGCTATTTCAGCCCCAGCATTTT. Based on the CDR3 plus reference TRBV28 and TRBJ1-5, the full variable domain is DVKVTQSSRYLVKRTGEKVFLECVQDMDHENMFWYRQDPGLGLRLIYFSYDVKMKEKGDIPEGYSVSREKKERFSLILESASTNQTSMYLCASTLRGLFQPQHFGDGTRLSIL.

This clonotype appeared many times. This chain uses TRBV5-1 with TRBJ1-3, with D unclear. The CDR3 length is 13 residues. V was clipped by 5 bases and J by 4 bases, with 10 bases between them. Looked up from germline, CDR1 is SGHRS and CDR2 is YFSETQ. The CDR3 region has the DNA TGCGCCAGCAGTATGGGATCGGGAAACACCATATATTTT. Translation gives CASSMGSGNTIYF.

This clonotype occurred a few times. The V gene is TRBV12-3 or TRBV12-4, the J gene TRBJ1-1, with D possibly being TRBD1 (6 bases). CDR3 length: 15 amino acids. V lost 2 bases, J lost 7 bases, and 17 bases lay in between. The CDR3 loop reads CASSLSRDRSIEAFF. CDR3 DNA: TGTGCCAGCAGTTTAAGTCGAGACAGGAGCATTGAAGCTTTCTTT.

This clonotype was counted a few times. The V call is TRBV7-2, the J call TRBJ2-3, with 8 bases lining up with TRBD2. There are 14 residues in the CDR3. Trimming cost V 8 bases and J 5 bases; bases outside gene matches: 9. Germline CDR1 reads SGHTA; CDR2 reads FQGNSA. This CDR3 reads CASRLSGRRDTQYF. The CDR3, as DNA: TGTGCCAGCCGTCTCAGCGGGAGAAGAGATACGCAGTATTTT.

This clonotype was seen more than once but under ten times. The J gene is TRBJ2-7, the V gene TRBV6-2 or TRBV6-3; 11 bases match TRBD1. The V segment lost 0 bases and the J segment 3 bases; nucleotides outside the gene matches: 4. From germline, CDR1 is MNHEY and CDR2 SVGEGT. The length of the CDR3 is 16 residues. CDR3 coding DNA: TGTGCCAGCAGTTACTCCGAGGACAGGGGGCTCTACGAGCAGTACGTC. It is translated as CASSYSEDRGLYEQYV.

The genes are TRBV11-2 and TRBJ1-1, with D maybe TRBD1 (6 bases). Germline CDR1 SGHAT, CDR2 FQNNGV. The CDR3 is 14 amino acids. Trimming took off 2 bases at V and 3 bases at J, with 10 bases between the two ends. The CDR3 DNA sequence: TGTGCCAGCAGCTTACAGGGGCGGTACACTGAAGCTTTCTTT. Translating it yields CASSLQGRYTEAFF.

The sample holds a few counts of this clonotype. The gene calls are TRBV19 and TRBJ1-2, with TRBD1 matching over 7 bases. From germline, CDR1 is LNHDA and CDR2 SQIVND (reference sequence). With V trimmed by 6 bases and J by 6 bases, 10 bases remained unmatched. CDR3 size: 14 residues. The CDR3 is CASSNSGQFNGYTF. CDR3 nucleotides: TGTGCCAGTAGCAATTCGGGACAGTTTAATGGCTACACCTTC.